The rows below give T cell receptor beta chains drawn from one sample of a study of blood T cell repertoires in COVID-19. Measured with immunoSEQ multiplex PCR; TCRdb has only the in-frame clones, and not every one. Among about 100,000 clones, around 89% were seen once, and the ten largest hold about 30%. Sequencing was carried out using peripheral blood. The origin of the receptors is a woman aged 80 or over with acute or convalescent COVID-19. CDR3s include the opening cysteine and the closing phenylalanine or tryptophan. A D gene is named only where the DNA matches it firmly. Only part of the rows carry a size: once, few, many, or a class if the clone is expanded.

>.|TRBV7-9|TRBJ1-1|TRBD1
TGTGCCAGCAGCTCCGGGCAAGGAGAGGGGGCGTGGGGAGCTTTCTTT
CASSSGQGEGAWGAFF
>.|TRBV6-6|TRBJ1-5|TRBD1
TGTGCCAGCAGTTACGCGGGACAGGGCATTCAGCCCCAGCATTTT
CASSYAGQGIQPQHF
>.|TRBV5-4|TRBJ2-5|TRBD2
TGTGCCAGCAGCTTGGTCTCTAGCGGGGGGGCCGAGACCCAGTACTTC
CASSLVSSGGAETQYF
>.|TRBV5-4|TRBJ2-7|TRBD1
TGTGCCACCCGGGACAGGGTGGGTGAGCAGTACTTC
CATRDRVGEQYF
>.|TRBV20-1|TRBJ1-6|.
TGCAGTGCTAGTCGAACAGGAAATTCACCCCTCCACTTT
CSASRTGNSPLHF
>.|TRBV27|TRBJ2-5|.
TGTGCCAGCAGTCGGGGTTCGGTGGGGATGAGGGAGACCCAGTACTTC
CASSRGSVGMRETQYF
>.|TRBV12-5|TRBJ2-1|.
TGTGCTAGTGGTTTGGACCCCGGGGGTGAGCAGTTCTTC
CASGLDPGGEQFF
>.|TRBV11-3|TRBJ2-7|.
TGTGCCAGCAGGCTGACTACTTCCTACGAGCAGTACTTC
CASRLTTSYEQYF
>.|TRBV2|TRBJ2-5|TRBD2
TGTGCCAGCAGCCCCGGGACTAGTGGCCAAGAGACCCAGTACTTC
CASSPGTSGQETQYF
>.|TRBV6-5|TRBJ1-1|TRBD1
TGTGCCAGCAGTTACGCCAGACAGGGCGGCACTGAAGCTTTCTTT
CASSYARQGGTEAFF
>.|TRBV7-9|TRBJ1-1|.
TGTGCCAGCAGCTGGGAGACTGAAGCTTTCTTT
CASSWETEAFF
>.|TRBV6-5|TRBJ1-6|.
TGTGCCAGCAGAATTGGCCTCCTGTATAATTCACCCCTCCACTTT
CASRIGLLYNSPLHF
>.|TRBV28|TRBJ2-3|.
TGTGCCAGCAGTCGCCCGGGGTCTAGCACAGATACGCAGTATTTT
CASSRPGSSTDTQYF
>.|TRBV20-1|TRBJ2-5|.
TGCAGTGCAGAACTACGAGAGACCCAGTACTTC
CSAELRETQYF
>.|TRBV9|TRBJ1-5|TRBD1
TGTGCCAGCAGCGTAGGATATCGGACAGGGTCAAAGGTTAGCAATCAGCCCCAGCATTTT
CASSVGYRTGSKVSNQPQHF
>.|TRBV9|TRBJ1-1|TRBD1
TGTGCCAGCAGCGTTCACAAATACAGGGGGATGAACACTGAAGCTTTCTTT
CASSVHKYRGMNTEAFF
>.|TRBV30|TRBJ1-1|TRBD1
TGTGCCTGGAGTCGACAGGGGGCGACTGAAGCTTTCTTT
CAWSRQGATEAFF
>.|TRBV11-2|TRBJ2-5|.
TGTGCCAGCAGCTTAGAAGGGGTTTTAGAGACCCAGTACTTC
CASSLEGVLETQYF
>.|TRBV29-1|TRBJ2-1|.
TGCAGCGTTGAGCCTAAAGTCAATGAGCAGTTCTTC
CSVEPKVNEQFF
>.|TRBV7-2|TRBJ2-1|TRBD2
TGTGCCAGCAGCTTAGAGCTAGCGGGGGGCCGCTACAATGAGCAGTTCTTC
CASSLELAGGRYNEQFF
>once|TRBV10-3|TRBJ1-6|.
TGTGCCACCGTCGACAGAAAGAATTCACCCCTCCACTTT
CATVDRKNSPLHF
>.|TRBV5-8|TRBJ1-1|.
TGTGCCAGCAGCGGAAGACAGCGATTGAACACTGAAGCTTTCTTT
CASSGRQRLNTEAFF
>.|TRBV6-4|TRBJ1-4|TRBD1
TGTGCCAGCAGACAGGGGGCCGGTGAAAAACTGTTTTTT
CASRQGAGEKLFF
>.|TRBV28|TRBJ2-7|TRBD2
TGTGCCAGCAGTATCATAGCGGGGGCCCGGGACGAGCAGTACTTC
CASSIIAGARDEQYF
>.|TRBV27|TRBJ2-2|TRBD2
TGTGCCAGCAGTGGTAGCGGGGGAGGAACCGGGGAGCTGTTTTTT
CASSGSGGGTGELFF
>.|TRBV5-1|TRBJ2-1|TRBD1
TGCGCCAGCAGCTGGACAGGACCCTACAATGAGCAGTTCTTC
CASSWTGPYNEQFF
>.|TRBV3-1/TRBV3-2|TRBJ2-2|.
TGTGCCAGCAGCCCAACGGGCGGGGCGACCGGGGAGCTGTTTTTT
CASSPTGGATGELFF
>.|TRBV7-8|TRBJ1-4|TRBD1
TGTGCCAGCAGCTTCACCCGGGACAGTGGGGAAAAACTGTTTTTT
CASSFTRDSGEKLFF
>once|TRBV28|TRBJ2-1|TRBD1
TGTGCCAGCAGTGTATCTCTCCGGGACAGAATATACAATGAGCAGTTCTTC
CASSVSLRDRIYNEQFF
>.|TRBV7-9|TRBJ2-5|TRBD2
TGTGCCAGCGGGTCTAGCGGAGAAGAGACCCAGTACTTC
CASGSSGEETQYF
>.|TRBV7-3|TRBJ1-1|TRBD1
TGTGCCAGCAGCTTAAACCCTGGACAGGGTACCACTGAAGCTTTCTTT
CASSLNPGQGTTEAFF
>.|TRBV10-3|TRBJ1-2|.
TGTGCCATCACCCTGACAGTAGACTATGGCTACACCTTC
CAITLTVDYGYTF
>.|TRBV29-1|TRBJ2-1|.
TGCAGTTCTTTGTGGTTCGGGGGAAATTCCTACAATGAGCAGTTCTTC
CSSLWFGGNSYNEQFF
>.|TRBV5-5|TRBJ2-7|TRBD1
TGTGCCAGCAGCTGGTCGGGACAGGGAATTGAGGAGCAGTACTTC
CASSWSGQGIEEQYF
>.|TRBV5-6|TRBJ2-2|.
TGTGCCAGCAGCTTGGTAGGGGTGGACACCGGGGAGCTGTTTTTT
CASSLVGVDTGELFF
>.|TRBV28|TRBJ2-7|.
TGTGCCAGCAGTCCGGGACACTCCTACGAGCAGTACTTC
CASSPGHSYEQYF
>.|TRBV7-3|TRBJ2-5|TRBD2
TGTGCCAGCAGCTTAGGTAGCGGGGGGGTCCAAGAGACCCAGTACTTC
CASSLGSGGVQETQYF
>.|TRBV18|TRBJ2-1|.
TGTGCCAGCTCATCGATATCCGGGACAGAGCAGTTCTTC
CASSSISGTEQFF
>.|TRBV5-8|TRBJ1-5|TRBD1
TGTGCCAGCAGCTCGGGATTGACAGGGAGTAACCTGCCCCAGCATTTT
CASSSGLTGSNLPQHF
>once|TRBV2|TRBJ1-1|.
TGTGCCAGCAGTCCCCGGGGGAGGCAGGTTGAAGCTTTCTTT
CASSPRGRQVEAFF
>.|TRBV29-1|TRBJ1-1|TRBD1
TGCAGCGTTGAAGGCCTGGACAGGGTAGCTTTCTTT
CSVEGLDRVAFF
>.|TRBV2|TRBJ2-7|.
TGTGCCAGCAGTACACCATACGAGCAGTACTTC
CASSTPYEQYF
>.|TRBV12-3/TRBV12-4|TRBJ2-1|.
TGTGCCAGCAGTTTAGACAGCAATGAGCAGTTCTTC
CASSLDSNEQFF
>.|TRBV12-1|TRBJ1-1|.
TGTGCCAGCAGCCCCTTGTTCGGTTCGAACACTGAAGCTTTCTTT
CASSPLFGSNTEAFF
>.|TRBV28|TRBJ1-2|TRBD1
TGTGCCAGCAGTCCTAACCTTCGGGGGGACAGGGGTGGCTACACCTTC
CASSPNLRGDRGGYTF
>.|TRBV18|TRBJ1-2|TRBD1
TGTGCCAGCTCACCTAGTCAGGGGGCGGACGGCTACACCTTC
CASSPSQGADGYTF
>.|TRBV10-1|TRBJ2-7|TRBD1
TGCGCCAGCCTAACCGGGACAGATGCCCACGAGCAGTACTTC
CASLTGTDAHEQYF
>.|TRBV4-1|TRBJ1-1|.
TGCGCCAGCAGCCAACCACACAACACTGAAGCTTTCTTT
CASSQPHNTEAFF
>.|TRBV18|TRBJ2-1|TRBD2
TGTGCCAGCTCACCATTTGCACTAGCGGGGGGGCCCGACTACAATGAGCAGTTCTTC
CASSPFALAGGPDYNEQFF